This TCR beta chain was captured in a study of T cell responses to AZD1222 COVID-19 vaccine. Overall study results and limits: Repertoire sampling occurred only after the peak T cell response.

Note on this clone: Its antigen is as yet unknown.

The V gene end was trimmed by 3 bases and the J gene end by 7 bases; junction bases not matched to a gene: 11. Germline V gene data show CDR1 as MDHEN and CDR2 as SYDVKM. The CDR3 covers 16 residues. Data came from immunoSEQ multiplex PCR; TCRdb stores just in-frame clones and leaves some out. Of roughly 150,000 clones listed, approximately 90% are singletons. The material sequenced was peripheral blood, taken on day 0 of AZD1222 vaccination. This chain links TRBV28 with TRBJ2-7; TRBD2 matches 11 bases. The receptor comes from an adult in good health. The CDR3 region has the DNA TGTGCCAGCAGTTTGATCCCCCTAGCGGGAGGAGGTGAGCAGTACTTC. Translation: CASSLIPLAGGGEQYF.